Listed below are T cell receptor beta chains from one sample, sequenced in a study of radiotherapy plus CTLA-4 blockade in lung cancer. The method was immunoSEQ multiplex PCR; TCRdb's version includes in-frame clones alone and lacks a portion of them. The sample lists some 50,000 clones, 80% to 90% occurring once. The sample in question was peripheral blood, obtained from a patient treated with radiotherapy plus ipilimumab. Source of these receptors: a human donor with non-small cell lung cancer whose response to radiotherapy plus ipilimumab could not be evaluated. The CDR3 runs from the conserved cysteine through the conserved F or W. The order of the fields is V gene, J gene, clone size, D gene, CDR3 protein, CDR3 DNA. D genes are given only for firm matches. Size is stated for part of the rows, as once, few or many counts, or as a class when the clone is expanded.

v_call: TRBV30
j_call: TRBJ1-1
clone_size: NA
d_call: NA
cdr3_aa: CAWSVLGSLNTEAFF
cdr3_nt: TGTGCCTGGAGTGTATTGGGGAGCTTGAACACTGAAGCTTTCTTT

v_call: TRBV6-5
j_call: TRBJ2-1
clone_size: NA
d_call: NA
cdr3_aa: CASSYALEQFF
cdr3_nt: TGTGCCAGCAGTTATGCGCTCGAGCAGTTCTTC

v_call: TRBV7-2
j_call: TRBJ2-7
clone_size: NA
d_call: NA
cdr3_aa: CASSLLAGTYEQYF
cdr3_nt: TGTGCCAGCAGCCTGCTGGCGGGAACCTACGAGCAGTACTTC

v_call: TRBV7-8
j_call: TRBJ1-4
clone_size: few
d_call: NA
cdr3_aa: CASSRGGREKLFF
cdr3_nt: TGTGCCAGCAGCCGGGGAGGCCGCGAAAAACTGTTTTTT

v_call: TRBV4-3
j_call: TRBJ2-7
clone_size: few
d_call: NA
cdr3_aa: CASSQERAYEQYF
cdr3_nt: TGCGCCAGCAGCCAAGAGAGGGCTTACGAGCAGTACTTC

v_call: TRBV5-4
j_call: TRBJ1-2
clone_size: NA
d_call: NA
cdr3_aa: CASSLPRVQPDSEGYTF
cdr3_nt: TGTGCCAGCAGCCTCCCCCGGGTCCAGCCGGACTCGGAGGGCTACACCTTC

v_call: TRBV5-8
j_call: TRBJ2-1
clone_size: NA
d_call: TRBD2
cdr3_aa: CASSFTSGSSYNEQFF
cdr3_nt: TGTGCCAGCAGCTTCACTAGCGGGAGTTCCTACAATGAGCAGTTCTTC

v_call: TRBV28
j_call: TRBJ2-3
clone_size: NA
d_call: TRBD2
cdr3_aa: CASSFSGIPTDTQYF
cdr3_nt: TGTGCCAGCAGTTTTAGCGGGATCCCGACAGATACGCAGTATTTT

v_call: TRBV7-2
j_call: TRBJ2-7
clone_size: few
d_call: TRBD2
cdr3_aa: CASSRTSGAYEQYF
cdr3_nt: TGTGCCAGCAGCCGGACTAGCGGAGCCTACGAGCAGTACTTC

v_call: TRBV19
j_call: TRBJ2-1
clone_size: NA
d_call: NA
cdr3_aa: CASSPGLVSYNEQFF
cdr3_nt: TGTGCCAGTAGCCCAGGCTTGGTATCCTACAATGAGCAGTTCTTC

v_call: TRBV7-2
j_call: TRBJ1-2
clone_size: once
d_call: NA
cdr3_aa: CASSSTARNGYTF
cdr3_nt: TGTGCCAGCAGCTCCACAGCCAGGAACGGCTACACCTTC

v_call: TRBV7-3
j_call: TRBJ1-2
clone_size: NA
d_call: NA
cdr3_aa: CASSLNGQGGGYTF
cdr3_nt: TGTGCCAGCAGCTTAAATGGGCAGGGCGGTGGCTACACCTTC

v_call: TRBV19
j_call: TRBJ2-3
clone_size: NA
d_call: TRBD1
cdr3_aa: CASSNSGQGARADTQYF
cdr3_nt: TGTGCCAGTAGTAATTCGGGACAGGGGGCGCGGGCAGATACGCAGTATTTT

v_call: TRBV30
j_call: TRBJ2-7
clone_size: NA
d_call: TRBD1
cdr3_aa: CAWSWQGDEQYF
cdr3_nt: TGTGCCTGGAGTTGGCAGGGGGACGAGCAGTACTTC

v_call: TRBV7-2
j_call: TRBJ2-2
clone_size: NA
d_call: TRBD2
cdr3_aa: CASSFLTSGSSTGELFF
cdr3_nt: TGTGCCAGCAGCTTTCTGACTAGCGGGAGTTCAACCGGGGAGCTGTTTTTT

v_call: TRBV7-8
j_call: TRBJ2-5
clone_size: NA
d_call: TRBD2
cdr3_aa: CASSLAARSGTSGRKTQYF
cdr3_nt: TGTGCCAGCAGCTTAGCGGCTCGATCGGGGACTAGCGGGAGAAAGACCCAGTACTTC

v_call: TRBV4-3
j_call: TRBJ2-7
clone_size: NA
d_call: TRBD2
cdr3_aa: CASSPEREWSYEQYF
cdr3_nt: TGCGCCAGCAGCCCCGAGCGGGAGTGGTCCTACGAGCAGTACTTC

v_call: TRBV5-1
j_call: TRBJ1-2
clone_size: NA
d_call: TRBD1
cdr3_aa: CASSLQGGLNYGYTF
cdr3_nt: TGCGCCAGCAGCCTACAGGGGGGCCTTAACTATGGCTACACCTTC

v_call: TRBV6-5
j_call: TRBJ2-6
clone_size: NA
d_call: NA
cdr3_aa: CASTLRASGANVLTF
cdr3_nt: TGTGCCAGCACCCTAAGAGCTTCTGGGGCCAACGTCCTGACTTTC

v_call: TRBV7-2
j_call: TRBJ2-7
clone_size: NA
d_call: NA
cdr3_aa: CASSPRTPPYEQYF
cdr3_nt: TGTGCCAGCAGCCCAAGGACACCCCCCTACGAGCAGTACTTC

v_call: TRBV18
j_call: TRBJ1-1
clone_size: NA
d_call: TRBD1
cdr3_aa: CASSRGQAENTEAFF
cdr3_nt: TGTGCCAGCTCACGGGGACAGGCCGAGAACACTGAAGCTTTCTTT

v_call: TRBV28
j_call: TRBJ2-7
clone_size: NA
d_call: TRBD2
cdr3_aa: CASSFGGSPYEQYF
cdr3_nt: TGTGCCAGCAGTTTTGGCGGGAGCCCCTACGAGCAGTACTTC

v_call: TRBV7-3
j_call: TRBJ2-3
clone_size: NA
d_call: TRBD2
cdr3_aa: CASSLTSGSSDTQYF
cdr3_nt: TGTGCCAGCAGCTTGACTAGCGGGTCTTCGGATACGCAGTATTTT

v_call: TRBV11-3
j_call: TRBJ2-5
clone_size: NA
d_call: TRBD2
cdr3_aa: CASSPGASGSLYQETQYF
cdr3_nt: TGTGCCAGCAGCCCAGGGGCTAGCGGGAGCCTGTACCAAGAGACCCAGTACTTC

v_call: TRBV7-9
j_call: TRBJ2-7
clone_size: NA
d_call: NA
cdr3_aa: CASSQATAYEQYF
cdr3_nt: TGTGCCAGCAGCCAGGCCACAGCCTACGAGCAGTACTTC